This T cell receptor beta chain was recovered during a study of Ad26.COV2.S vaccination and SARS-CoV-2 variants. About the research overall: Ad26.COV2.S was injected intramuscularly once or twice, 56 days apart.

Findings and caveats of the study: Placebo recipients and vaccine recipients were similar in non-spike TCR breadth. Researchers cautioned that TCR breadth and depth analyses may have underestimated total T cell responses.

The data were produced by immunoSEQ multiplex PCR, yet TCRdb's version contains in-frame clones alone and is incomplete. The sample shows around 450,000 clones, 85% to 90% of them seen only once. Treatment given: roughly 19 received Ad26.COV2.S at low or high dose, single or two shots; 5 received placebo; per-sample allocation not given. Sampling took place 63 days after the first vaccine or placebo injection. Wuhan-strain SARS-CoV-2 spike was expressed by the Ad26 vector that made up the vaccine. Trimming took 2 bases from V and 4 from J; bases not matched to a gene: 3. CDR1 is LGHDT, CDR2 YNNKEL, per germline (reference sequence). The CDR3 runs 14 residues. In the case of this clone: The target antigen is unknown.

Material: peripheral blood, obtained in a trial of Ad26.COV2.S vaccine versus placebo. The chain combines TRBV3-1 (or the pseudogene TRBV3-2) with TRBJ2-7, with TRBD2 identical over 9 bases. The source of this sequence is a person aged 18 to 65 who received the Ad26.COV2.S COVID-19 vaccine or a placebo. The DNA of the CDR3 is TGTGCCAGCAGCCAATTGGCGGGGGGGTACGAGCAGTACTTC. Its translation: CASSQLAGGYEQYF.